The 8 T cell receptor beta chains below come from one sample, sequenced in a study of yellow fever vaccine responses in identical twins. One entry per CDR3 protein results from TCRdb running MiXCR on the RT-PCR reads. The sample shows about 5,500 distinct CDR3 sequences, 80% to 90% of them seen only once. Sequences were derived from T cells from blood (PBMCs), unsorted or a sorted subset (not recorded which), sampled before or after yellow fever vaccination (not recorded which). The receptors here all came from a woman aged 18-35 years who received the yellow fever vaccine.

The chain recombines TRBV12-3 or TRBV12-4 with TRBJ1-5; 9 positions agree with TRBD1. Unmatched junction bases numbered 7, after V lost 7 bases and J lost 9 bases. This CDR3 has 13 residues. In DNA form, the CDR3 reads TGTGCCAGCAAAAGGACAGGGGATAGGCCCCAGCATTTT. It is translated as CASKRTGDRPQHF.

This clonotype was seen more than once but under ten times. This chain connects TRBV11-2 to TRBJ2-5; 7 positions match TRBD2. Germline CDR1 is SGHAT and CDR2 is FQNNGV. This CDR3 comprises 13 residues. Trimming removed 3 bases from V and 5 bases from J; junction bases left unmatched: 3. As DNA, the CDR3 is TGTGCCAGCAGCTTTGAACTAGCGGAGACCCAGTACTTC. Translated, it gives CASSFELAETQYF.

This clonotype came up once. CDR3 protein: CASSEWTDASTDTQYF. The CDR3 DNA follows: TGCGCCAGCAGTGAGTGGACGGACGCTAGCACAGATACGCAGTATTTT. This chain joins TRBV10-1 and TRBJ2-3, with D unclear. V was shortened by 1 base and J by 0 bases, with 11 bases between the two germline ends. Germline V gene sequence: CDR1 WNHNN, CDR2 SYGVQD (reference sequence). The CDR3 consists of 16 residues.

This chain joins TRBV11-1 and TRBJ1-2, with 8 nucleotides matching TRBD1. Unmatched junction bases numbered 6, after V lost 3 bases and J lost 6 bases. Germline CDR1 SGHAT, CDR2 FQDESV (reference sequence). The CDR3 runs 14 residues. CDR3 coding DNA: TGTGCCAGCAGCTTTGGACAGGGAAGGAATGGCTACACCTTC. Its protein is CASSFGQGRNGYTF.

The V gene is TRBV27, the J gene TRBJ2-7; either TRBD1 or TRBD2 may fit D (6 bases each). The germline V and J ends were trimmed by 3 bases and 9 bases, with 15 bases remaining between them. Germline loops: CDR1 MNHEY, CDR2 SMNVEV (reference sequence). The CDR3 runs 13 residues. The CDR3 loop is CASSLGWGAVQYF. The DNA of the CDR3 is TGTGCCAGCAGTTTGGGTTGGGGGGCGGTGCAGTACTTC.

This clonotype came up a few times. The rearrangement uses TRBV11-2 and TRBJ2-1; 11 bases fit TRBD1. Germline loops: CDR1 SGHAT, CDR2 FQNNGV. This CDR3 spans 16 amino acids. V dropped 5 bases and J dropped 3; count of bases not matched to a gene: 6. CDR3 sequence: CASSPVGTGGYNEQFF. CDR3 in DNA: TGTGCCAGCAGCCCGGTGGGGACAGGGGGCTACAATGAGCAGTTCTTC.

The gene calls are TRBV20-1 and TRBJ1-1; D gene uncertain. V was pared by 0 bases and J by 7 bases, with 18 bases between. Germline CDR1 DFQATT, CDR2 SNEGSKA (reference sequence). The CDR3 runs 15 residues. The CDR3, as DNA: TGCAGTGCTAGAGATCGAGTCGGTAAGGGTCTTGAAGCTTTCTTT. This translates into CSARDRVGKGLEAFF.

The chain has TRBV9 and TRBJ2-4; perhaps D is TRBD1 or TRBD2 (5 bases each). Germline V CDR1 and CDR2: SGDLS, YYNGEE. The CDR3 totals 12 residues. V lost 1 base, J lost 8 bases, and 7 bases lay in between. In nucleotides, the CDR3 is TGTGCCAGCAGCGTAAGGGACGACATTCAGTACTTC. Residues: CASSVRDDIQYF. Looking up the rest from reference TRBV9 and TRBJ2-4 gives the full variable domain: DSGVTQTPKHLITATGQRVTLRCSPRSGDLSVYWYQQSLDQGLQFLIQYYNGEERAKGNILERFSAQQFPDLHSELNLSSLELGDSALYFCASSVRDDIQYFGAGTRLSVL.